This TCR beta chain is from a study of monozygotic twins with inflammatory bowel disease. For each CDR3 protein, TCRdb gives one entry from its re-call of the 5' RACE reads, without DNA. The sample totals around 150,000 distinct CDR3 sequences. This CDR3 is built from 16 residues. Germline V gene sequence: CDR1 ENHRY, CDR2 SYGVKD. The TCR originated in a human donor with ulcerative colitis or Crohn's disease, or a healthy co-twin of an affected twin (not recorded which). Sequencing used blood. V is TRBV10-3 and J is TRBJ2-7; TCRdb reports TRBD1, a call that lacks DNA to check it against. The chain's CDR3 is CAISDPGGEGSYEQYF.